This T cell receptor (beta chain) was sequenced for a study of T cell changes during pregnancy in multiple sclerosis. This CDR3 has 15 residues. V was pared by 6 bases and J by 1 base, with 12 bases between. Germline lookup yields CDR1 WSHSY and CDR2 SAAADI. This table comes from immunoSEQ multiplex PCR, and its TCRdb copy is limited to in-frame clones, with some not included. The table has 40,000 to 45,000 clones, roughly nine tenths seen once. The sequences come from CD4+ T cells from peripheral blood mononuclear cells, collected in the first trimester of pregnancy. The source is a female donor with multiple sclerosis, enrolled in a pregnancy study. The chain couples TRBV10-2 to TRBJ2-2; weak D call: TRBD2 (6 bases). CDR3 sequence reads: CASSAGRMNTGELFF. CDR3 bases: TGCGCCAGCAGCGCGGGACGGATGAACACCGGGGAGCTGTTTTTT.